This is a list of T cell receptor beta chains from one sample in a study of OX40 agonist ivuxolimab in advanced cancers. Produced via immunoSEQ multiplex PCR; TCRdb's table is partial and in-frame only. This sample has more than 50,000 clones; about 76% occur once, and the top ten carry over 1%. Sequencing was performed on CD4+ or CD8+ T cells sorted from blood, taken in a trial of the OX40 agonist ivuxolimab. The receptors originated from an adult with an advanced solid tumor such as melanoma, head and neck, liver or kidney cancer. CDR3s include the opening cysteine and the closing phenylalanine or tryptophan. D genes are given only for firm matches. Not all rows give a size; the values are once, few, many and, for expanded clones, a class.

V	J	size	D	CDR3	DNA
TRBV29-1	TRBJ2-5	-	-	CSVKLETQYF	TGCAGCGTTAAGCTCGAGACCCAGTACTTC
TRBV5-1	TRBJ1-3	-	-	CASSFAGIETSGNTIYF	TGCGCCAGCAGTTTCGCGGGTATAGAGACCTCTGGAAACACCATATATTTT
TRBV6-5	TRBJ2-3	-	-	CASSSPQGHTDTQYF	TGTGCCAGCAGTTCCCCCCAGGGACACACAGATACGCAGTATTTT
TRBV11-3	TRBJ2-1	-	-	CASSLSQFYNEQFF	TGTGCCAGCAGCTTGAGCCAGTTCTACAATGAGCAGTTCTTC
TRBV19	TRBJ1-6	medium-sized	TRBD1	CASSKMTGVAYNSPLHF	TGTGCCAGTAGTAAAATGACAGGGGTGGCCTATAATTCACCCCTCCACTTT
TRBV4-2	TRBJ2-7	-	TRBD1	CASSHGQGIGEQYF	TGTGCCAGCAGCCATGGACAGGGTATAGGGGAGCAGTACTTC
TRBV5-8	TRBJ1-6	-	-	CASSLFRSDSPLHF	TGTGCCAGCAGCTTGTTCCGGAGCGATTCACCCCTCCACTTT
TRBV28	TRBJ2-7	-	-	CASHSGLEQYF	TGTGCCAGCCATTCGGGGCTCGAGCAGTACTTC
TRBV11-2	TRBJ2-7	once	TRBD2	CASSSGGTYEQYF	TGTGCCAGCAGTAGCGGGGGGACCTACGAGCAGTACTTC
TRBV28	TRBJ2-4	few	TRBD1	CASTLGGTGWPYF	TGTGCCAGCACCCTAGGCGGGACAGGGTGGCCGTACTTC
TRBV7-3	TRBJ2-6	-	-	CASSLTGGANVLTF	TGTGCCAGCAGCTTGACCGGGGGGGCCAACGTCCTGACTTTC
TRBV19	TRBJ2-7	-	-	CASSIVRGRGEQYF	TGTGCCAGTAGTATCGTGAGGGGACGAGGCGAGCAGTACTTC
TRBV5-1	TRBJ1-4	-	-	CASSRVGATNEKLFF	TGCGCCAGCAGTCGAGTCGGAGCGACTAATGAAAAACTGTTTTTT
TRBV19	TRBJ2-3	once	-	CASSPVDSYTDTQYF	TGTGCCAGTAGTCCGGTGGACAGCTACACAGATACGCAGTATTTT
TRBV11-3	TRBJ2-1	-	-	CASSFLAHYNEQFF	TGTGCCAGCAGCTTCCTAGCGCATTACAATGAGCAGTTCTTC
TRBV7-9	TRBJ1-4	-	TRBD1	CASSLGQGGEKLFF	TGTGCCAGCAGCTTAGGACAGGGGGGCGAAAAACTGTTTTTT
TRBV5-1	TRBJ2-3	-	-	CASSFFPSSNTQYF	TGCGCCAGCAGCTTTTTCCCCTCCTCCAATACGCAGTATTTT
TRBV27	TRBJ2-7	-	-	CASSAPYKGGNAEQYF	TGTGCCAGCAGCGCTCCCTATAAAGGGGGAAACGCTGAGCAGTACTTC
TRBV6-5	TRBJ2-7	-	-	CANERSSYEQYF	TGTGCCAACGAAAGAAGCTCCTACGAGCAGTACTTC
TRBV9	TRBJ1-2	-	-	CASSVSANYGYTF	TGTGCCAGCAGCGTATCCGCGAACTATGGCTACACCTTC
TRBV5-1	TRBJ1-5	once	-	CASRPGTDYSNQPQHF	TGCGCCAGCAGGCCAGGGACCGACTATAGCAATCAGCCCCAGCATTTT
TRBV5-4	TRBJ1-2	-	TRBD1	CASTGRDRGPIGYTF	TGTGCCAGCACCGGCCGGGACAGGGGCCCTATAGGCTACACCTTC
TRBV5-6	TRBJ2-5	-	-	CASSRWIGGRGETQYF	TGTGCCAGCAGCCGGTGGATTGGGGGGCGGGGAGAGACCCAGTACTTC
TRBV5-1	TRBJ1-2	once	-	CASSLDGVGGYTF	TGCGCCAGCAGCCTCGACGGGGTAGGGGGCTACACCTTC
TRBV10-3	TRBJ2-2	-	-	CATGPGGAQVYGELFF	TGTGCCACGGGGCCTGGGGGAGCTCAGGTATACGGGGAGCTGTTTTTT
TRBV7-2	TRBJ2-3	-	-	CASSLIPQVDTQYF	TGTGCCAGCAGCTTAATACCGCAGGTAGATACGCAGTATTTT
TRBV6-6	TRBJ2-7	-	-	CASSRTWLSYEQYF	TGTGCCAGCAGCAGGACGTGGTTGAGCTACGAGCAGTACTTC
TRBV11-3	TRBJ2-4	few	TRBD1	CASSPGGLAKNIQYF	TGTGCCAGCAGCCCAGGGGGCTTAGCCAAAAACATTCAGTACTTC
TRBV7-8	TRBJ2-5	once	-	CASSLEQGSGVGETQYF	TGTGCCAGCAGCTTAGAACAGGGCTCGGGAGTGGGGGAGACCCAGTACTTC
TRBV19	TRBJ2-7	few	-	CASSIVHGTADYEQYF	TGTGCCAGTAGTATAGTTCACGGGACCGCAGACTACGAGCAGTACTTC
TRBV6-6	TRBJ2-3	-	-	CATVDDSTDTQYF	TGTGCCACCGTAGACGACAGCACAGATACGCAGTATTTT
TRBV6-1	TRBJ2-7	-	TRBD1	CASTLTGGRYEQYF	TGTGCCAGCACCCTGACAGGGGGCCGTTACGAGCAGTACTTC
TRBV6-1	TRBJ2-3	once	-	CASSEIGIRGTQYF	TGTGCCAGCAGTGAAATTGGAATCAGGGGTACGCAGTATTTT
TRBV9	TRBJ1-2	-	-	CASSVLGRPGGYGYTF	TGTGCCAGCAGCGTTTTGGGGAGGCCCGGAGGCTATGGCTACACCTTC
TRBV4-2	TRBJ2-1	-	-	CASSQGGNEQFF	TGTGCCAGCAGCCAAGGGGGGAATGAGCAGTTCTTC
TRBV18	TRBJ1-1	-	-	CASSPPSRVDTEAFF	TGTGCCAGCTCACCACCGTCCAGGGTAGACACTGAAGCTTTCTTT
TRBV7-2	TRBJ2-5	-	-	CASSRGPGLETQYF	TGTGCCAGCAGCCGAGGTCCGGGCCTCGAGACCCAGTACTTC
TRBV7-9	TRBJ2-3	few	TRBD1	CASSRLGTETDTQYF	TGTGCCAGCAGCCGGCTGGGGACAGAAACAGATACGCAGTATTTT
TRBV30	TRBJ1-1	few	-	CAWSVGGAGHNTEAFF	TGTGCCTGGAGTGTAGGGGGTGCTGGGCATAACACTGAAGCTTTCTTT
TRBV29-1	TRBJ2-7	once	TRBD2	CSVGAGTSGRLVPYEQYF	TGCAGCGTTGGAGCCGGGACTAGCGGGAGATTGGTCCCCTACGAGCAGTACTTC
TRBV18	TRBJ1-5	-	-	CATSVGGPNSNQPQHF	TGTGCCACCTCGGTGGGGGGCCCAAATAGCAATCAGCCCCAGCATTTT
TRBV6-6	TRBJ1-2	-	TRBD1	CASSYSDRAAGYTF	TGTGCCAGCAGTTACAGTGACAGGGCTGCTGGCTACACCTTC
TRBV4-2	TRBJ1-2	medium-sized	-	CASSQELQGPYGYTF	TGTGCCAGCAGCCAAGAGTTACAGGGTCCGTATGGCTACACCTTC
TRBV6-4	TRBJ1-6	-	-	CASSETSSGYSPLHF	TGTGCCAGCAGTGAAACCTCAAGCGGTTATTCACCCCTCCACTTT
TRBV5-1	TRBJ2-1	-	TRBD2	CASSLGTSADEQFF	TGCGCCAGCAGCTTGGGGACTAGCGCGGATGAGCAGTTCTTC
TRBV18	TRBJ2-7	-	-	CASSPLSSEQYF	TGTGCCAGCTCGCCCCTCTCGAGCGAGCAGTACTTC
TRBV6-1	TRBJ1-2	-	TRBD1	CASSEVTGSNYGYTF	TGTGCCAGCAGTGAGGTGACAGGGTCTAACTATGGCTACACCTTC
TRBV18	TRBJ2-7	-	-	CASSPPTGSEQYF	TGTGCCAGCTCACCACCTACAGGGAGCGAGCAGTACTTC
TRBV29-1	TRBJ1-4	few	TRBD1	CSAGQGREKLFF	TGCAGCGCAGGACAGGGGAGGGAAAAACTGTTTTTT
TRBV28	TRBJ1-1	once	-	CASSSPRTVSSMNTEAFF	TGTGCCAGCAGTTCCCCTCGGACGGTGAGCAGTATGAACACTGAAGCTTTCTTT